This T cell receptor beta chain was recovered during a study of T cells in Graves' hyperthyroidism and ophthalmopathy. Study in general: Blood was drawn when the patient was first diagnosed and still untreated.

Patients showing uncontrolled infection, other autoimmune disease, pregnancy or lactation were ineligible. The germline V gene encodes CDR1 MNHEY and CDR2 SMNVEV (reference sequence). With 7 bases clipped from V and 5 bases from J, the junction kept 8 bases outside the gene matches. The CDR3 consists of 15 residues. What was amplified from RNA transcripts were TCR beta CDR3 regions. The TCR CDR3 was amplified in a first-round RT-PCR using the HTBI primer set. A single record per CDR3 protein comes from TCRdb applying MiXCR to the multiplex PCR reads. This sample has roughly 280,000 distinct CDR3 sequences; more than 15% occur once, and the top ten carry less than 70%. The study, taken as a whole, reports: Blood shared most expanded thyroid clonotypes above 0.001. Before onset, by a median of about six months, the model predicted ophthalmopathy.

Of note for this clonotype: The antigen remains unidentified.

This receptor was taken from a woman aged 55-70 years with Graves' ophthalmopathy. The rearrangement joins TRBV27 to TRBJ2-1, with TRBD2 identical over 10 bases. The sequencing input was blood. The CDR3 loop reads CASTGGLAVHNEQFF. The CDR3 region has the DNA TGTGCCAGCACCGGAGGACTAGCGGTACACAATGAGCAGTTCTTC.